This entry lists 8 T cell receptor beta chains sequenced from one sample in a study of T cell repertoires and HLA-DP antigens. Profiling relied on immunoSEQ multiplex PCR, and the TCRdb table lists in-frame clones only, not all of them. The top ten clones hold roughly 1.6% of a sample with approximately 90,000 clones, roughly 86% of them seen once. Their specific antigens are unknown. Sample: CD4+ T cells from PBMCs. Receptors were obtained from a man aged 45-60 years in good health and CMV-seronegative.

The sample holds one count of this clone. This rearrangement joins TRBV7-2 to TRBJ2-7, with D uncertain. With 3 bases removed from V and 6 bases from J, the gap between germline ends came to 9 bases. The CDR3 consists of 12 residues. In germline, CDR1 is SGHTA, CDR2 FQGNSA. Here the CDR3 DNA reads TGTGCCAGCAGCTTCACCTCACTCGAGCAGTACTTC. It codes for CASSFTSLEQYF.

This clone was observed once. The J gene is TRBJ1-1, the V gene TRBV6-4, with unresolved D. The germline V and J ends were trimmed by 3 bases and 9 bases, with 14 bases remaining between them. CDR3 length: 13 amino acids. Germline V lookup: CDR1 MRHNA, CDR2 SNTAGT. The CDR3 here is CASSESLQTKAFF. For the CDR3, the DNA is TGTGCCAGCAGTGAAAGTCTACAGACGAAAGCTTTCTTT.

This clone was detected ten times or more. In DNA, the CDR3 is TGTGCCACGGGGACAGGGATGAACACTGAAGCTTTCTTT. It is translated as CATGTGMNTEAFF. The genes are TRBV9 and TRBJ1-1, with 9 bases identical to TRBD1. The CDR3 spans 13 residues. V lost 9 bases and J lost 0; bases outside the gene matches: 3. Germline CDR1 and CDR2: SGDLS and YYNGEE.

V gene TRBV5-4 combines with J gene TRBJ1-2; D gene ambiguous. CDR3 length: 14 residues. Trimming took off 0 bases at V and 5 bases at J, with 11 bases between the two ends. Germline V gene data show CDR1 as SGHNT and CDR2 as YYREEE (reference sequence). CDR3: CASSLGGMGYGYTF. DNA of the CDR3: TGTGCCAGCAGCTTGGGAGGGATGGGTTATGGCTACACCTTC.

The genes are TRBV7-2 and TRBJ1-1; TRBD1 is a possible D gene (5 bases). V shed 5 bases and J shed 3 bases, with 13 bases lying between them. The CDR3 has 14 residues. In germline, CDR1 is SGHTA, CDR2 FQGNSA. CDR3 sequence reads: CASSPGEGYTEAFF. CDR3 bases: TGTGCCAGCAGCCCGGGGGAGGGGTACACTGAAGCTTTCTTT. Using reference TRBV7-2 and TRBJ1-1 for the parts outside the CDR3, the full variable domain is GAGVSQSPSNKVTEKGKDVELRCDPISGHTALYWYRQSLGQGLEFLIYFQGNSAPDKSGLPSDRFSAERTGGSVSTLTIQRTQQEDSAVYLCASSPGEGYTEAFFGQGTRLTVV.

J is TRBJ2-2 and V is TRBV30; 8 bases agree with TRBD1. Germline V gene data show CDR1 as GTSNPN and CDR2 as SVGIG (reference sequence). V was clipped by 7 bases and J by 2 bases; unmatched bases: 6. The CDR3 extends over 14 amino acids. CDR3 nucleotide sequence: TGTGCCTCCCGCACAGGGGGTAACACCGGGGAGCTGTTTTTT. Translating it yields CASRTGGNTGELFF.

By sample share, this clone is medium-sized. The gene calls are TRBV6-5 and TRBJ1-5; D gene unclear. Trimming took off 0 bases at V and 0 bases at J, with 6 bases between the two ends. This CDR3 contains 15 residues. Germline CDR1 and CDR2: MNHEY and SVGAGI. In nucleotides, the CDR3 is TGTGCCAGCAGTTACTCGGGTAATAGCAATCAGCCCCAGCATTTT. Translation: CASSYSGNSNQPQHF.

CDR3 loop: CASTQGVSSYEQYF. CDR3 coding DNA: TGTGCCAGCACCCAAGGCGTGAGCTCCTACGAGCAGTACTTC. The chain carries TRBV6-5 and TRBJ2-7, with unresolved D. The CDR3 length is 14 residues. Germline V gene lookup returns CDR1 MNHEY and CDR2 SVGAGI. V gave up 7 bases and J gave up 0 bases, with 13 bases separating them.